The 2 T cell receptor beta chains below all came from one sample that was sequenced in a study of identical twins. Each CDR3 protein is one row after TCRdb ran MiXCR on the 5' RACE reads. The sample holds a few hundred thousand distinct CDR3 sequences, 13% to 15% seen once. These records were also assigned to another study, of yellow fever vaccine responses in identical twins.

The sequenced material came from CD4+ T cells sorted from blood. The receptor set was obtained from a woman between 18 and 29 years old in good health.

The chain joins TRBV28 to TRBJ1-3; the D is unclear. Germline V gives CDR1 MDHEN, CDR2 SYDVKM. The CDR3 is 15 residues long. Trimming took off 3 bases at V and 0 bases at J, with 9 bases between the two ends. CDR3 DNA sequence: TGTGCCAGCAGTTTGCGCCCCAGCTCTGGAAACACCATATATTTT. It is translated as CASSLRPSSGNTIYF.

Comments on this clonotype: This may be a read error: a much more frequent sequence differs by one nucleotide. The genes are TRBV25-1 and TRBJ2-3, with D possibly matching TRBD2 (6 bases). The V end lost 4 bases, the J end lost 2 bases, and 7 bases lay between the germline ends. The CDR3 sequence is 13 residues long. CDR1 and CDR2 from the germline V gene are MGHDK and SYGVNS. The CDR3 protein is CASSGDFTDTQYF. The CDR3 DNA is TGTGCCAGCAGTGGGGACTTCACAGATACGCAGTATTTT.